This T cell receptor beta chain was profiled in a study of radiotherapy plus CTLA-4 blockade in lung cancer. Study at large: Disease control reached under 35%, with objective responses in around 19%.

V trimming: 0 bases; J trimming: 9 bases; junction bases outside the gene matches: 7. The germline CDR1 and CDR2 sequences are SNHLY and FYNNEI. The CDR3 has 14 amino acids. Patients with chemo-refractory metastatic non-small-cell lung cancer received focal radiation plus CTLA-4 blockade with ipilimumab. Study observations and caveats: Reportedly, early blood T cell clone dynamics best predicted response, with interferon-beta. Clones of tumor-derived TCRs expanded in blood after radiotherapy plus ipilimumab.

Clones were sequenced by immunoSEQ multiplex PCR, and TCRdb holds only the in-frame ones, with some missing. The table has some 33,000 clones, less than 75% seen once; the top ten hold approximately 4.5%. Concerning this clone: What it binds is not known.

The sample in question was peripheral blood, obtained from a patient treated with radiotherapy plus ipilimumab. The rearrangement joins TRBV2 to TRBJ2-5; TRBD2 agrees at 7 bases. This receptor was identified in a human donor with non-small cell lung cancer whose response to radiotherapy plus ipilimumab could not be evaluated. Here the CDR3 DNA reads TGTGCCAGCAGTGAAGCCTTGGGAGGGTCGGCCCAGTACTTC. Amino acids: CASSEALGGSAQYF.